This T cell receptor (beta chain) was observed in a study of radiation and T cells in renal cell carcinoma (dated by TCRdb to 2018 to 2020). About the full investigation: In total, more than 50 samples underwent TCR beta sequencing: about 26 tumors plus 27 peripheral blood samples. In the 53 samples combined, 4,016,671 unique CDR3 nucleotide sequences were found, encoding 2,658,974 unique CDR3 amino acid sequences. The last blood draw happened 4 weeks after radiation, timed to coincide with nephrectomy. Paper-wide results and their limitations: An increase in top tumor clonotypes in blood was observed from baseline to 2 weeks post-radiation, followed by contraction by 4 weeks, which was taken to suggest transient expansion of tumor-resident clones. With a single-armed trial design, the study had no way to address how radiation dose or scheduling affects the TCR repertoire. Changes in the blood repertoire were not tracked past 4 weeks after treatment. Because no pretreatment tumor biopsies were available, whether clonotypes were present in the tumor at baseline could not be determined.

In the case of this clone: The antigen it recognizes is unknown. There are no base qualities to consult, and no much larger clone falls within one base.

The germline V gene (reference sequence) supplies CDR1 LNHDA and CDR2 SQIVND. The CDR3 holds 16 amino acids from the cysteine to the phenylalanine. Just the 48-base CDR3 DNA is kept, in frame starting at base 1. Relative to germline, V is 4 bases shorter and J is 4 bases shorter, with 17 bases between their ends. TCR beta libraries were generated from genomic DNA with the immunoSEQ kit, following the manufacturer's recommendations. To prepare libraries, a first multiplex PCR with proprietary primers was run, followed by a second PCR that added unique barcodes, and a bead cleanup was done after each round. A kit-provided positive control reaction and a negative control reaction were included in every sample batch. The final libraries were assessed on an Agilent 4200 TapeStation D1000 ScreenTape, pooled by volume, and quantified by qPCR. Sequencing was performed on an Illumina NextSeq500 using a MidOutput 150-cycle cartridge, with 156 Read1 cycles, 15 Index1 cycles, and the kit custom primers. The pooled library was loaded at 0.75 to 1 pM, and about 19% PhiX control was spiked in. For the original study's pipeline: Vendor-processed data were analyzed in R, and a clonotype was defined as all T cells sharing the same CDR3 nucleotide sequence. For clone abundance analyses, frequencies were normalized to the 10,000 most abundant clones per sample. Public T cell clones, which averaged fewer than five per sample, were excluded before analysis. Tumor-enriched and baseline blood-enriched clonotypes were defined by at least a 32-fold difference in abundance between compartments. A beta-binomial differential abundance model was applied to find clonotypes that expanded or contracted between blood time points. Tumor-blood repertoire similarity was measured with the Baroni-Urbani and Buser coefficient, and groups were compared using two-tailed Wilcoxon tests in R. TCRdb retrieved this table from immuneACCESS and kept in-frame rearrangements only. Not all clones are present; in checked studies, unresolved V genes account for under half, and no reason is known for the remainder. That table is the source of V, J and clone size, and D and trimming were worked out from the DNA. Recorded for this sample are 150,000 to 200,000 clones; about 87% of them occurred a single time. The top ten clonotypes cover about 11% of the sample.

Reading the label with the study, this specimen's time point is: blood 4 weeks post-SBRT, at nephrectomy. Interpreted using the paper, the treatment or condition label stands for: 15 Gy SBRT to primary tumor, nephrectomy 4 weeks later. Samples were obtained from a clinical trial, in which 15 Gy stereotactic body radiation therapy was delivered to primary renal cell carcinomas and nephrectomy was performed 4 weeks later. To follow tumor-enriched clonotypes, peripheral blood was collected serially from radiation-treated patients at baseline and again at 2 weeks and 4 weeks after SBRT. Renal cell carcinoma with clear cell pathology was present in all patients. Genomic DNA for TCR sequencing was prepared using the QIAamp DNA Blood Mini Kit (Qiagen). The analyses included only samples that passed all quality control checks.

This receptor was identified in a woman aged 45 to 65 with renal cell carcinoma. The rearranged chain carries TRBV19 and TRBJ1-5; TRBD1 might be the D gene, on 6 matching bases. The material sequenced was blood, taken from a patient whose treatment included radiotherapy and nephrectomy. CDR3 loop: CASSTRGGGANQPQHF. The bases are TGTGCCAGTAGTACCCGGGGAGGGGGGGCAAATCAGCCCCAGCATTTT.